This TCR beta chain is drawn from a study of cytomegalovirus exposure and HLA in healthy donors. The protocol was immunoSEQ multiplex PCR, while the TCRdb copy is restricted to in-frame clones and leaves out a portion. The data contain approximately 240,000 clones, around nine tenths of them singletons. The V gene's germline CDR1 is SGHRS and CDR2 YFSETQ. There are 16 residues in the CDR3. V lost 4 bases to trimming and J lost 6 bases; unmatched junction nucleotides: 10. The sequence was obtained from a woman in her late teens or twenties in good health and CMV-seronegative. Sequencing was done on a sample of PBMCs. The chain carries TRBV5-1 and TRBJ2-2; TRBD2 matches 9 bases. CDR3 nucleotides: TGCGCCAGCAGCGGGATAGCGGGAGAGTTTTCCGGGGAGCTGTTTTTT. Amino acids: CASSGIAGEFSGELFF.